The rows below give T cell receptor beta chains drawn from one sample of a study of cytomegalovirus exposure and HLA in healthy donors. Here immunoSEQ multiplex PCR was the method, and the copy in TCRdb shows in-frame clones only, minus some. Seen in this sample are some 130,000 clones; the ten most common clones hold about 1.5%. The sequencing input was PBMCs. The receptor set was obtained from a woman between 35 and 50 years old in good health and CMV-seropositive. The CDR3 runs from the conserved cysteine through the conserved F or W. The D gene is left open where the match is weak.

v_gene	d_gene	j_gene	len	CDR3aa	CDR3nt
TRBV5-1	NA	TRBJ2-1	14	CASSPLPTANEQFF	TGCGCCAGCAGTCCCCTACCGACAGCCAATGAGCAGTTCTTC
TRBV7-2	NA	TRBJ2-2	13	CASSFSGGGELFF	TGTGCCAGCAGCTTTAGCGGAGGCGGGGAGCTGTTTTTT
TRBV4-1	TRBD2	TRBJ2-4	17	CASSQDFLASGENIQYF	TGCGCCAGCAGCCAAGATTTTCTGGCTAGCGGGGAAAACATTCAGTACTTC
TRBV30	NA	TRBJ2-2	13	CAYAQSLAGELFF	TGTGCCTACGCTCAAAGCTTGGCCGGGGAGCTGTTTTTT
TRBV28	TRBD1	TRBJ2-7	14	CASSFEGQIYEQYF	TGTGCCAGCAGTTTCGAGGGACAGATCTACGAGCAGTACTTC
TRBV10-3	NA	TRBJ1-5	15	CAISEEGNSNQPQHF	TGTGCCATCAGTGAGGAGGGTAATAGCAATCAGCCCCAGCATTTT
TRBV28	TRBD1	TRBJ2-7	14	CASKMDRGVHEQYF	TGTGCCAGCAAGATGGACAGGGGAGTCCACGAGCAGTACTTC
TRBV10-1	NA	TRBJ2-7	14	CALRGTGTLDEQYF	TGCGCCTTAAGAGGGACCGGGACACTCGACGAGCAGTACTTC
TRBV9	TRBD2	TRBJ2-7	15	CASSVDISGISEQYF	TGTGCCAGCAGCGTAGATATTAGCGGGATAAGCGAGCAGTACTTC
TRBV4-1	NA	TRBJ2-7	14	CASSHNWATYEQYF	TGCGCCAGCAGCCATAACTGGGCAACATACGAGCAGTACTTC
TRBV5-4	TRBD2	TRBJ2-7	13	CASSPGTSSEQYF	TGTGCCAGCAGCCCTGGGACTAGCAGCGAGCAGTACTTC
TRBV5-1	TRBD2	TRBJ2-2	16	CASSSSAGWNTGELFF	TGCGCCAGCAGCTCCTCAGCGGGGTGGAACACCGGGGAGCTGTTTTTT
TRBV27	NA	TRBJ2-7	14	CASSFESTGYEQYF	TGTGCCAGCAGTTTCGAGTCGACTGGCTACGAGCAGTACTTC
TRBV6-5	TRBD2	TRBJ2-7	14	CASTQGGGGNEQYF	TGTGCCAGCACTCAAGGTGGGGGAGGGAACGAGCAGTACTTC
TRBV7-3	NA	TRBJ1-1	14	CASSFQGSGTEAFF	TGTGCCAGCAGCTTCCAGGGCAGTGGCACTGAAGCTTTCTTT
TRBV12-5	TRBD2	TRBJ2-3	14	CASGFRTSGPSWYF	TGTGCTAGTGGTTTCCGGACTAGCGGGCCCTCATGGTATTTT
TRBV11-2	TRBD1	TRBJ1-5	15	CASSLEGTGGQPQHF	TGTGCCAGCAGCTTAGAAGGGACAGGGGGCCAGCCCCAGCATTTT
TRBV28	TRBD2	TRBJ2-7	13	CASSLGRVTEQYF	TGTGCCAGCAGTTTAGGGAGGGTTACCGAGCAGTACTTC
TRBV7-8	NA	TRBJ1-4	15	CASSLAGATNEKLFF	TGTGCCAGCAGCTTAGCAGGGGCAACTAATGAAAAACTGTTTTTT
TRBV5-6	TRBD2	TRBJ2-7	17	CASSPLTSGRSSEGQYF	TGTGCCAGCAGCCCATTGACTAGCGGGAGATCGTCGGAAGGGCAGTACTTC
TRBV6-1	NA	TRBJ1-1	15	CASSELLAAGTEAFF	TGTGCCAGCAGTGAATTGTTGGCGGCGGGCACTGAAGCTTTCTTT
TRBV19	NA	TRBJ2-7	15	CASSGPGTPKTEQYF	TGTGCCAGTAGTGGCCCAGGGACACCAAAAACCGAGCAGTACTTC
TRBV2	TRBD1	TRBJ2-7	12	CAIPGQGHEQYF	TGTGCCATTCCGGGACAGGGCCACGAGCAGTACTTC
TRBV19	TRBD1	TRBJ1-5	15	CASSPRQGGNQPQHF	TGTGCCAGTAGTCCACGACAGGGGGGCAATCAGCCCCAGCATTTT
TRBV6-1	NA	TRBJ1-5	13	CASSEISRTPQHF	TGTGCCAGCAGTGAAATTAGTCGAACGCCCCAGCATTTT
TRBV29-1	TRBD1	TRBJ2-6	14	CSVQGASGANVLTF	TGCAGCGTTCAGGGGGCCTCCGGGGCCAACGTCCTGACTTTC
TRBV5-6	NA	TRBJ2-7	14	CASSLEGDSYEQYF	TGTGCCAGCAGCTTGGAAGGAGACTCCTACGAGCAGTACTTC
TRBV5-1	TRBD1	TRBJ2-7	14	CASSLLGTDYEQYF	TGCGCCAGCAGCTTGCTTGGGACAGATTACGAGCAGTACTTC
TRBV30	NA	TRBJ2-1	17	CAWRWGPTGLSYNEQFF	TGTGCCTGGAGGTGGGGCCCGACAGGTCTTTCCTACAATGAGCAGTTCTTC
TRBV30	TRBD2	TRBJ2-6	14	CAWTGGAGANVLTF	TGTGCCTGGACTGGGGGGGCTGGGGCCAACGTCCTGACTTTC
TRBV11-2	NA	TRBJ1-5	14	CASSLNQGNQPQHF	TGTGCCAGCAGCCTAAACCAGGGAAATCAGCCCCAGCATTTT
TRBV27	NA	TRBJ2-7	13	CASSSIGVDEQYF	TGTGCCAGCAGTTCAATCGGGGTCGACGAGCAGTACTTC
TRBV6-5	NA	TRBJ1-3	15	CASSITTTVGNTIYF	TGTGCCAGCAGCATAACTACGACAGTAGGAAACACCATATATTTT
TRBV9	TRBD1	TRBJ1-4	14	CASSLTGVNEKLFF	TGTGCCAGCAGCCTAACAGGGGTTAATGAAAAACTGTTTTTT
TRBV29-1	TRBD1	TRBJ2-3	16	CSVELPGQGHTDTQYF	TGCAGCGTTGAACTCCCGGGACAGGGGCACACAGATACGCAGTATTTT
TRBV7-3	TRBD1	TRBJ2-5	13	CASSLEGAETQYF	TGTGCCAGCAGCTTAGAGGGGGCAGAGACCCAGTACTTC
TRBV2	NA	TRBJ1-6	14	CASHQGSSDSPLHF	TGTGCCAGCCACCAGGGGAGTTCGGATTCACCCCTCCACTTT
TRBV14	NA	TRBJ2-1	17	CASSQGGLLHTDNEQFF	TGTGCCAGCAGCCAAGGGGGACTTTTACATACGGACAATGAGCAGTTCTTC
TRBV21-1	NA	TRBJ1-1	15	CASTKPRQGNTEAFF	TGTGCCAGCACTAAACCCCGACAGGGGAACACTGAAGCTTTCTTT
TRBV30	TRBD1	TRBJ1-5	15	CAWGKTGGSGQPQHF	TGTGCCTGGGGTAAGACAGGGGGAAGTGGTCAGCCCCAGCATTTT
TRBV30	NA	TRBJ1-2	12	CAWAERFYGYTF	TGTGCCTGGGCGGAGCGGTTCTATGGCTACACCTTC
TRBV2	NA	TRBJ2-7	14	CASSVLQGNYEQYF	TGTGCCAGCAGTGTATTACAGGGAAACTACGAGCAGTACTTC
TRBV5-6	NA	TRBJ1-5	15	CASSLAGDSNQPQHF	TGTGCCAGCAGCTTGGCAGGGGATAGCAATCAGCCCCAGCATTTT
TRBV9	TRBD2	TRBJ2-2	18	CASSVAPALAGYTGELFF	TGTGCCAGCAGCGTAGCCCCCGCTCTAGCGGGATACACCGGGGAGCTGTTTTTT
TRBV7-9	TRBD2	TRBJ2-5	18	CASSLAGWTSGYQETQYF	TGTGCCAGCAGCTTAGCAGGTTGGACTAGCGGTTACCAAGAGACCCAGTACTTC